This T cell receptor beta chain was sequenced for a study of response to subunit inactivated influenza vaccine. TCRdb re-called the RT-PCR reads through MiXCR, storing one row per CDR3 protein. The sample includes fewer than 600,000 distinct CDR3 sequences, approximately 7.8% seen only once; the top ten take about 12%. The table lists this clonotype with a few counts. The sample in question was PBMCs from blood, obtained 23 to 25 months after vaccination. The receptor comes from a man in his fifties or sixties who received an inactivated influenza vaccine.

CDR3 DNA sequence: TGTGCCAGCAGAACGACAGGGGTGGACTATGGCTACACCTTC. Translating it yields CASRTTGVDYGYTF. V usage is TRBV12-3 or TRBV12-4 and J usage is TRBJ1-2; 8 nucleotides match TRBD1. The ends lost 6 bases at V and 3 bases at J; junction bases unmatched: 6. There are 14 residues in the CDR3.